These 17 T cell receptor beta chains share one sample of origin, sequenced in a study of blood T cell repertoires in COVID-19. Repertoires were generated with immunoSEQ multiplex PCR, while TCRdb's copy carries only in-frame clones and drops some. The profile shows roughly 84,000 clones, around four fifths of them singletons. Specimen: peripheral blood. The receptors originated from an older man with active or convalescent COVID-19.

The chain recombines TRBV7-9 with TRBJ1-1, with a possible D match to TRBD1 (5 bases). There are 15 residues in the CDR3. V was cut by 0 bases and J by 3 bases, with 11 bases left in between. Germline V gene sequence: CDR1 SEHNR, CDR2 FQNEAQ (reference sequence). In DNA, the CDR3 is TGTGCCAGCAGCTTAGCGTCGGGGGGACACACTGAAGCTTTCTTT. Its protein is CASSLASGGHTEAFF.

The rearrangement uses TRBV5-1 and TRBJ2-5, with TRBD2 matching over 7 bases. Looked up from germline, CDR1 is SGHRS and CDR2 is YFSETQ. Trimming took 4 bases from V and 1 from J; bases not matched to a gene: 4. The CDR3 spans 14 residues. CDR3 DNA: TGCGCCAGCAGCCTGGGGACTACCCAAGAGACCCAGTACTTC. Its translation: CASSLGTTQETQYF.

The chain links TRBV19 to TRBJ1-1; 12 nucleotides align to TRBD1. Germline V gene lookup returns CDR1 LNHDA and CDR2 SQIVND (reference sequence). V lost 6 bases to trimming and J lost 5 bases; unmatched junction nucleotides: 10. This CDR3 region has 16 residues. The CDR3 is CASSGTGGPIGTEAFF. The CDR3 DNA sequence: TGTGCCAGTAGCGGGACAGGGGGCCCTATTGGGACTGAAGCTTTCTTT.

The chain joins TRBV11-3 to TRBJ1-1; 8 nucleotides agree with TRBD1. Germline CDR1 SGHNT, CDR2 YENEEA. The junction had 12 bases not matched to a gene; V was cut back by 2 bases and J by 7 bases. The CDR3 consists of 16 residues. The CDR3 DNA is TGTGCCAGCAGCTTACCGACCGGGACAGGTGGCTATGAAGCTTTCTTT. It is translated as CASSLPTGTGGYEAFF.

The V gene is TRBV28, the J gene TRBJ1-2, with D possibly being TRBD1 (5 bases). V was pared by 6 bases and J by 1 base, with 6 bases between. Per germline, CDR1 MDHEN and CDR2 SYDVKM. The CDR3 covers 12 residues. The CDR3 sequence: CASRTVNYGYTF. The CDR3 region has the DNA TGTGCCAGCAGGACAGTTAACTATGGCTACACCTTC.

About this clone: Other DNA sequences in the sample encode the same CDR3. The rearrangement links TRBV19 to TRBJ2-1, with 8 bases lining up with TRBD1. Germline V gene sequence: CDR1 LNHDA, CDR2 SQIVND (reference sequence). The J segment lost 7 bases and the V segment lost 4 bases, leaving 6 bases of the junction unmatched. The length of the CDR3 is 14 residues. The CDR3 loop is CASSNQGARNEQFF. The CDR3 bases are TGTGCCAGTAGTAACCAGGGGGCGCGGAATGAGCAGTTCTTC.

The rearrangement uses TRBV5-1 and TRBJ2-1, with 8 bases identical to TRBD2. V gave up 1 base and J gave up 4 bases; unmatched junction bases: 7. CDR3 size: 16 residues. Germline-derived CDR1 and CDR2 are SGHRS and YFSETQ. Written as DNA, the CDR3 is TGCGCCAGCAGCTTGAACGTTGCGGGGGGATACAATGAGCAGTTCTTC. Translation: CASSLNVAGGYNEQFF.

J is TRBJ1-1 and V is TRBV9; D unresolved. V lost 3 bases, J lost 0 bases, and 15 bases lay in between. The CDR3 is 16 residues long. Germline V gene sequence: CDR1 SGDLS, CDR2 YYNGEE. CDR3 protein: CASSEGYEGMNTEAFF. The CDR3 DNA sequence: TGTGCCAGCAGCGAGGGATACGAGGGAATGAACACTGAAGCTTTCTTT. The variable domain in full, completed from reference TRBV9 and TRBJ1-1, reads DSGVTQTPKHLITATGQRVTLRCSPRSGDLSVYWYQQSLDQGLQFLIQYYNGEERAKGNILERFSAQQFPDLHSELNLSSLELGDSALYFCASSEGYEGMNTEAFFGQGTRLTVV.

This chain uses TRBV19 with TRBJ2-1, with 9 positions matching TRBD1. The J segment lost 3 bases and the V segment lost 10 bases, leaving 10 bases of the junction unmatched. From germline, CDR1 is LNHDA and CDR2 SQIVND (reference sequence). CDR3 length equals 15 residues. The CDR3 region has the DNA TGTGCCACCTTTCCTGGGACAGGGTTCTACAATGAGCAGTTCTTC. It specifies CATFPGTGFYNEQFF.

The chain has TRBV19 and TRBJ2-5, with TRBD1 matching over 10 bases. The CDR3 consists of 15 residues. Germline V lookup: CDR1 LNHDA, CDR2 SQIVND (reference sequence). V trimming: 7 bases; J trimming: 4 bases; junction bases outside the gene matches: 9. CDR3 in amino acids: CASTPRTGGRETQYF. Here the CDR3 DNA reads TGTGCCAGTACGCCCCGGACAGGGGGGCGAGAGACCCAGTACTTC.

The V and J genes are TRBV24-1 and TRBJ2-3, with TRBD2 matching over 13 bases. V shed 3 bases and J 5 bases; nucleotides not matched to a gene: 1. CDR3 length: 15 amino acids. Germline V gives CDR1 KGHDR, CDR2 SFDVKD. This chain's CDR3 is CATSDTSGGVDTQYF. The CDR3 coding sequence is TGTGCCACCAGTGATACTAGCGGGGGGGTAGATACGCAGTATTTT.

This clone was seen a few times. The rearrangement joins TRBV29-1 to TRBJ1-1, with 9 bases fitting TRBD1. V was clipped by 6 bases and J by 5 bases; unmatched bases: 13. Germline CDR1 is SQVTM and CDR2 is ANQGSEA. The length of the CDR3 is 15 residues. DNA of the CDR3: TGCAGCGTAGTTCCCACAGGGGGCTGGGGAACTGAAGCTTTCTTT. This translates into CSVVPTGGWGTEAFF.

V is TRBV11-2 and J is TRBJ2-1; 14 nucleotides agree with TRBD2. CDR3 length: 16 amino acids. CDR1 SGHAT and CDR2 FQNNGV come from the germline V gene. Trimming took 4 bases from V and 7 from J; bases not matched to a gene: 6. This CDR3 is CASSSGLAGEDNEQFF. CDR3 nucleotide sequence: TGTGCCAGCAGCTCGGGACTAGCGGGAGAGGATAATGAGCAGTTCTTC. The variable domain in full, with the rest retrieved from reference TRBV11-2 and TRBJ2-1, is EAGVAQSPRYKIIEKRQSVAFWCNPISGHATLYWYQQILGQGPKLLIQFQNNGVVDDSQLPKDRFSAERLKGVDSTLKIQPAKLEDSAVYLCASSSGLAGEDNEQFFGPGTRLTVL.

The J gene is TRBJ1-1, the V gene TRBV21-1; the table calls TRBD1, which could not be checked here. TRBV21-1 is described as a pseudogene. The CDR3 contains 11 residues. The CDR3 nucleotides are TGTGCCATCGACAGGAACACTGAAGCTTTCTTT. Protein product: CAIDRNTEAFF.

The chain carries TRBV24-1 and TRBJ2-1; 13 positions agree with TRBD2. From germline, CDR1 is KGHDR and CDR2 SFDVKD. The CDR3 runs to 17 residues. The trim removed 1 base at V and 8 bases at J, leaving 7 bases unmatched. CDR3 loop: CATSDLGWTSGSYEQFF. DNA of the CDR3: TGTGCCACCAGTGATTTAGGATGGACTAGCGGGAGTTATGAGCAGTTCTTC.

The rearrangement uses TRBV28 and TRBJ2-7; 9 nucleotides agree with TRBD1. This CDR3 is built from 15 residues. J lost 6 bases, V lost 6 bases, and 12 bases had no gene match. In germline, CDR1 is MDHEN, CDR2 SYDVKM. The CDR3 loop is CASRSPGQGVSEQYV. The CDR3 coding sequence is TGTGCCAGCAGATCACCGGGACAGGGAGTTTCCGAGCAGTACGTC.

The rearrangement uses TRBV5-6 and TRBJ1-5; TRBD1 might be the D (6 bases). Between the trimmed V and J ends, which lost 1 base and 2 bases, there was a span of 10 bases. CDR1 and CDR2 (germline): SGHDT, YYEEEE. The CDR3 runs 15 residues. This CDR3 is CASSLSAGGNQPQHF. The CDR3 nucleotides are TGTGCCAGCAGCTTGTCCGCAGGGGGCAATCAGCCCCAGCATTTT.